This entry features one T cell receptor (beta chain) sequence. The antigen it binds to is not known. Per-nucleotide qualities are absent, and no much larger clonotype sits a single base away. Using the deep immunoSEQ assay, TCR CDR3 regions were amplified from genomic DNA by multiplex PCR. For each cell subset, the extracted genomic DNA was distributed evenly across all wells of several immunoSEQ 96-well plates, and each plate served as one replicate. Each replicate PCR for sorted subsets received about 180 ng genomic DNA, equal to about 30,000 T cell genomes. The purified libraries were quantified using a Qubit 3.0 fluorometer, sized with a Bioanalyzer 2100, and then quantified again using the KAPA Library Quantification kit. Each immunoSEQ 96-well plate was sequenced on its own single-read 150-cycle Illumina NextSeq 550 flow cell. The paper's data handling went like this. Because the immunoSEQ output included only junctional sequences and no quality scores, the filtering could not be the same as the filtering used for full-length reads. To assign V/J genes and CDR3, sequences were annotated using PyIR, a Python wrapper for IgBLAST v1.9, with IMGT germline references. Reads were filtered out if the reads had weak V/J assignments (E-value above 1e-6), no CDR3, stop codons, out-of-frame junctions, or ambiguous translated residues. V3J clonotypes were defined as sequences sharing the same inferred V gene, J gene, and CDR3 amino acid sequence. Percentage overlap between repertoires was computed as shared unique clonotypes divided by the size of the smaller repertoire. Richness of each repertoire was evaluated using RTK rarefaction, the Chao1 estimator, and Recon v2.1 estimates of unobserved clonotypes. Generation probabilities for all TCRbeta clonotypes obtained by the gDNA method from a handful of donors were computed using OLGA. Entries here come from immuneACCESS through TCRdb and include only in-frame sequences with V and J called. Some clones fail to appear in such tables; in the studies checked, an unresolved V gene covers under half of the shortfall, and the cause of the remainder is unknown. V, J and clone size derive from that table, while D and trimming were established from the DNA sequence. For this sample the table gives around 2,000,000 clones, of which about 92% were detected only once. The ten largest clones capture about 1.5% of the sample.

Its CDR3 holds 10 amino acids, cysteine through phenylalanine. This entry keeps only the CDR3 DNA: 30 bases, framed from base 1. V is pared back by 3 bases and J by 12 bases, with 9 bases lying between the germline termini. Reading the germline V gene (reference sequence) gives CDR1 DFQATT and CDR2 SNEGSKA. This specimen belongs to a study of shared clonotypes between healthy human individuals (TCRdb year 2020). With regard to the full study: The cohort included three men and a couple of women between 18 and 49 years of age. To increase sequencing depth and limit assay-specific biases, different laboratories used diverse techniques to prepare libraries and sequence TCR repertoires. Between about 0.85 and 8.9 billion PBMCs per donor were obtained by leukapheresis. Blood TCR repertoires of several healthy adults were deeply sequenced to estimate repertoire size and the extent of clonotype sharing between individuals. Per donor, three plates each were used for CD4 naive and CD4 memory, two for CD8 naive, and one for CD8 memory.

What the authors observed across the whole study: Because the study included only a small number of donors, the genetic and exposure-history diversity represented was limited. Larger estimated clonotype richness was generally found for naive subsets than for memory subsets. Only blood was sampled, and tissue TCR repertoires likely differ from those in blood. Pairwise subsampling led to the expectation that sequencing depth would affect the degree of clonotype sharing among donors. Compared with non-shared clonotypes, clonotypes shared by all four sorted-subset donors had higher generation probabilities. Across a handful of donors, roughly 5.1% of naive CD4, roughly 3.5% of naive CD8, 2.3% of memory CD4, and around 0.4% of memory CD8 clonotypes were shared. Even with the large sequencing depth, rarefaction of the sorted-subset datasets indicated that sequencing was incomplete.

CD8 naive samples were CD45RO-negative cells positively selected for CCR7, giving a CD45RA+CCR7+ population that excluded TemRA cells. Healthy HIV-negative adults with no recently reported acute infections or vaccinations were included as donors. Only Caucasian adults living in Nashville, Tennessee, USA were represented among the donors. Blood was obtained by leukapheresis, after which PBMCs were separated by Ficoll-Histopaque density gradient centrifugation and cryopreserved in liquid nitrogen vapor phase. Purity and quantity of every magnetically sorted T cell population were checked by analytical flow cytometry. Each sorted fraction had its genomic DNA isolated and then quantified by UV absorbance on a Nanodrop 2000c.

Material for sequencing was naive CD8+ T cells from PBMCs. Reading the label with the study, this specimen's cell subset or site is: CD45RA+CCR7+. This receptor was taken from a young man in good health. Some clones in this sample may be carry-over from other donors' samples. The chain is assembled from TRBV20-1 and TRBJ2-1; the D gene is unclear. Read as DNA, the sequence is TGCAGTGCTAGTCTGCTTGGGCAGTTCTTC. Its amino acids are CSASLLGQFF.